This T cell receptor beta chain comes out of a study of radiation and T cells in renal cell carcinoma. Sequencing was performed with immunoSEQ multiplex PCR; in TCRdb, only in-frame clones are kept and a portion is missing. The repertoire has over 25,000 clones, about 84% of them found once; the top ten carry 30% to 35%. Findings of the study overall: Pretreatment tumor biopsies were lacking, so baseline clonotypes are unknown. Top tumor clonotypes rose in blood 2 weeks post-radiation, then contracted.

Germline V gene data show CDR1 as SQVTM and CDR2 as ANQGSEA. The CDR3 is 14 amino acids. V dropped 5 bases and J dropped 2 bases, with 15 bases sitting between them. Described time point: blood 4 weeks post-SBRT, at nephrectomy. Treatment: 15 Gy SBRT to primary tumor, nephrectomy 4 weeks later. Nephrectomy followed 15 Gy stereotactic body radiation by 4 weeks. Serial blood draws occurred at baseline and 2 and 4 weeks post-SBRT. With respect to this clone: Antigen: not known.

Sequenced material: blood, taken from a patient whose treatment included radiotherapy and nephrectomy. The clonotype comes from a man aged 55 to 69 with renal cell carcinoma. The V and J genes are TRBV29-1 and TRBJ2-5; D unresolved. The CDR3 coding sequence is TGCAGCGTTTCTGCTGGAACCAGACAAGAGACCCAGTACTTC. Encoded protein: CSVSAGTRQETQYF.